Sequencing of this T cell receptor beta chain was carried out in a study of human T cells and chemical hapten exposure. Study overall: Skin on the upper inner arm, around 2 cm by around 2 cm in size, was sensitized with 2% DPC. Study-wide results and caveats: The number of TCRs over 1 in 1000 frequency stayed unchanged after DPC.

Time point specified: pre-sensitization, week 0. Stated treatment: therapeutic diphenylcyclopropenone sensitization with weekly scalp DPC. As for this clonotype: Its antigen is not known.

Each CDR3 protein gets one entry after TCRdb re-called the RACE reads with MiXCR. The repertoire has about 120,000 distinct CDR3 sequences, about 14% of them found once; the top ten carry 2.5% to 3%. V lost 5 bases, J lost 4 bases, and 9 bases lay in between. CDR1 is ENHRY, CDR2 SYGVKD, per germline. This CDR3 is built from 14 residues. The chain uses TRBV10-3 and TRBJ1-6; D possibly corresponds to TRBD1 (5 bases). This sample comprised whole blood, obtained in connection with sensitization to the hapten diphenylcyclopropenone (DPC). This TCR was recovered from a woman younger than 30 with alopecia areata. Some clones in this sample may be carry-over from other donors' samples. CDR3: CAISLRVYNSPLHF. As DNA, the CDR3 is TGTGCCATCAGTCTCAGGGTTTATAATTCACCCCTCCACTTT.